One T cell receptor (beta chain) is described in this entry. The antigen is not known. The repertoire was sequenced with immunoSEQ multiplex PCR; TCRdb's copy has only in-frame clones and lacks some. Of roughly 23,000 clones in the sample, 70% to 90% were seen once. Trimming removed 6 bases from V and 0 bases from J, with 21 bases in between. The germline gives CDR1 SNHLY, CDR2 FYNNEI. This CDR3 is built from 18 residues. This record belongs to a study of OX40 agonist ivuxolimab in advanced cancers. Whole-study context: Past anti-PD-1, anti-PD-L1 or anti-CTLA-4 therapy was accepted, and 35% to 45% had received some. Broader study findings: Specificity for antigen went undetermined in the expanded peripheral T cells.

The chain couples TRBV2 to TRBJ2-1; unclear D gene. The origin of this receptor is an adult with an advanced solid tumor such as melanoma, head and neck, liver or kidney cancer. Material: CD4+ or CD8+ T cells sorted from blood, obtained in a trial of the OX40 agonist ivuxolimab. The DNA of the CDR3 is TGTGCCAGCAGGGTGGCCATTGAGGAACTGAGCTCCTACAATGAGCAGTTCTTC. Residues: CASRVAIEELSSYNEQFF.